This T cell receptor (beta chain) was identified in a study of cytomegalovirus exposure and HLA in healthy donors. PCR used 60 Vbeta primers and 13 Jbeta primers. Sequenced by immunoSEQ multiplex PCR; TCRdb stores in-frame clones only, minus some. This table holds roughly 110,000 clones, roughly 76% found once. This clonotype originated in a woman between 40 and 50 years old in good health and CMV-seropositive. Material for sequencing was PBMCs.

Written as DNA, the CDR3 is TGTGCCAGCAGTTCATCAGGGCCTTTCTCCTACGAGCAGTACTTC. It translates to CASSSSGPFSYEQYF. This chain joins TRBV2 and TRBJ2-7; maybe TRBD1 (5 bases). This CDR3 contains 15 residues. Trimming pared 5 bases from V and 0 bases from J, leaving 14 bases between. In germline, CDR1 is SNHLY, CDR2 FYNNEI.